Listed below are T cell receptor beta chains from one sample, sequenced in a study of somatic mutations in cytotoxic T cells in rheumatoid arthritis. Sequencing was performed with immunoSEQ multiplex PCR; in TCRdb, only in-frame clones are kept and a portion is missing. The sample lists fewer than 20,000 clones, about two thirds occurring once. Sample: CD8+ T cells sorted from blood. Source of these receptors: an adult with rheumatoid arthritis. CDR3s include the opening cysteine and the closing phenylalanine or tryptophan. The D gene is left open where the match is weak. Rows may omit the clone size; those that give it use once, few, many or a size class.

D,J,size,V,CDR3,DNA
TRBD1,TRBJ2-5,once,TRBV9,CASSVRTGGAETQYF,TGTGCCAGCAGCGTACGGACAGGGGGCGCGGAGACCCAGTACTTC
.,TRBJ1-1,.,TRBV4-3,CASSQLDGEAFF,TGCGCCAGCAGCCAACTCGACGGTGAAGCTTTCTTT
TRBD1,TRBJ1-1,.,TRBV4-2,CASSLLGQGNTEAFF,TGTGCCAGCAGCCTCCTGGGACAGGGGAACACTGAAGCTTTCTTT
TRBD1,TRBJ1-1,few,TRBV5-4,CASSLLTGIGTEAFF,TGTGCCAGCAGCCTCTTGACAGGGATAGGGACTGAAGCTTTCTTT
.,TRBJ2-7,.,TRBV5-4,CASSFDQGSHEQYF,TGTGCCAGCAGCTTTGATCAGGGGAGCCACGAGCAGTACTTC
.,TRBJ1-1,few,TRBV7-9,CASSLGAETEAFF,TGTGCCAGCAGCTTAGGCGCGGAAACTGAAGCTTTCTTT
TRBD1,TRBJ1-1,.,TRBV2,CASSDPPGGTEAFF,TGTGCCAGCAGTGACCCACCAGGGGGGACTGAAGCTTTCTTT
TRBD2,TRBJ2-1,.,TRBV9,CASSVVSGGLVNEQFF,TGTGCCAGCAGCGTAGTTAGCGGGGGTCTGGTCAATGAGCAGTTCTTC
.,TRBJ2-7,.,TRBV25-1,CASSEYQGYQGEQYF,TGTGCCAGCAGTGAATATCAGGGGTATCAAGGCGAGCAGTACTTC
.,TRBJ1-1,.,TRBV7-8,CASSLGLNEAFF,TGTGCCAGCAGCTTAGGATTAAACGAAGCTTTCTTT
.,TRBJ1-1,.,TRBV6-5,CASRSPMNTEAFF,TGTGCCAGCAGGAGCCCCATGAACACTGAAGCTTTCTTT
.,TRBJ1-1,.,TRBV27,CASTLRPGREAFF,TGTGCCAGCACATTACGGCCAGGGCGGGAAGCTTTCTTT
TRBD2,TRBJ2-1,.,TRBV5-6,CASSWGLLAGVSSYNEQFF,TGTGCCAGCAGCTGGGGACTTCTAGCGGGGGTTAGCTCCTACAATGAGCAGTTCTTC
.,TRBJ1-1,few,TRBV7-9,CASSSRGTEAFF,TGTGCCAGCAGCTCAAGAGGCACTGAAGCTTTCTTT
.,TRBJ1-1,.,TRBV27,CASSSGLLNTEAFF,TGTGCCAGCAGTTCGGGACTCCTGAACACTGAAGCTTTCTTT
.,TRBJ2-4,.,TRBV6-5,CASSYYPTEENIQYF,TGTGCCAGCAGTTACTACCCGACAGAGGAAAACATTCAGTACTTC
.,TRBJ2-1,.,TRBV2,CASSERDGYYNEQFF,TGTGCCAGCAGTGAAAGGGACGGATACTACAATGAGCAGTTCTTC
TRBD1,TRBJ1-1,.,TRBV28,CASSFDRAVTEAFF,TGTGCCAGCAGTTTTGACAGGGCCGTCACTGAAGCTTTCTTT
.,TRBJ2-3,.,TRBV6-5,CASSYSGPTDTQYF,TGTGCCAGCAGTTACTCGGGGCCAACAGATACGCAGTATTTT
TRBD2,TRBJ2-5,.,TRBV7-2,CASRWTSGGEKTQYF,TGTGCCAGCAGGTGGACTAGCGGGGGGGAAAAGACCCAGTACTTC
TRBD2,TRBJ2-5,once,TRBV2,CASIRRQGAASGGRQETQYF,TGTGCCAGCATTCGGAGGCAGGGGGCAGCTAGCGGGGGCCGCCAAGAGACCCAGTACTTC
.,TRBJ2-2,few,TRBV5-4,CASSFTATGELFF,TGTGCCAGCAGCTTTACAGCTACCGGGGAGCTGTTTTTT
.,TRBJ1-2,.,TRBV28,CASSPLDYGYTF,TGTGCCAGCAGCCCTTTGGACTATGGCTACACCTTC
.,TRBJ1-3,.,TRBV2,CASLQEDSGNTIYF,TGTGCCAGTTTACAGGAGGACTCTGGAAACACCATATATTTT
.,TRBJ2-7,.,TRBV19,CASTPGGQAPDEQYF,TGTGCCAGTACCCCAGGGGGGCAGGCCCCCGACGAGCAGTACTTC
.,TRBJ2-1,.,TRBV7-9,CASSSTSIYNEQFF,TGTGCCAGCAGCTCTACTAGCATCTACAATGAGCAGTTCTTC
.,TRBJ1-1,medium-sized,TRBV5-4,CASSLTANTEAFF,TGTGCCAGCAGCTTAACAGCCAACACTGAAGCTTTCTTT
.,TRBJ1-6,.,TRBV13,CASSSAADNSPLHF,TGTGCCAGCAGCTCCGCAGCGGATAATTCACCCCTCCACTTT
TRBD1,TRBJ1-1,medium-sized,TRBV7-8,CASSLSIPTGIMNTEAFF,TGTGCCAGCAGCTTAAGTATCCCGACAGGGATTATGAACACTGAAGCTTTCTTT
TRBD1,TRBJ2-7,.,TRBV5-4,CASSLGTGDEQYF,TGTGCCAGCAGCTTGGGGACAGGCGACGAGCAGTACTTC
.,TRBJ2-7,.,TRBV5-5,CASGFGDPYEQYF,TGTGCCAGCGGATTTGGGGACCCCTACGAGCAGTACTTC
TRBD1,TRBJ1-1,.,TRBV19,CASTGTGDMLLLKLVF,TGTGCCAGCACCGGGACAGGGGACATGCTCCTTCTGAAGCTTGTCTTT
.,TRBJ2-2,.,TRBV15,CATRETGSDTGELFF,TGTGCCACCAGGGAGACAGGCTCCGACACCGGGGAGCTGTTTTTT
TRBD1,TRBJ2-2,.,TRBV7-9,CASSFPTGDTGELFF,TGTGCCAGCAGCTTTCCGACAGGGGACACCGGGGAGCTGTTTTTT
TRBD1,TRBJ2-5,.,TRBV28,CASTWAGGEETQYF,TGTGCCAGCACCTGGGCAGGGGGCGAGGAGACCCAGTACTTC
.,TRBJ1-6,few,TRBV27,CASSLVGAGSPLHF,TGTGCCAGCAGTTTAGTGGGGGCAGGTTCACCCCTCCACTTT
.,TRBJ2-7,.,TRBV4-2,CASSLGTSKEKYF,TGTGCCAGCAGCCTAGGGACCTCGAAGGAAAAGTACTTC
TRBD2,TRBJ2-5,.,TRBV7-6,CASTVTSGGAGETQYF,TGTGCCAGCACTGTAACTAGCGGGGGGGCCGGGGAGACCCAGTACTTC
.,TRBJ2-1,.,TRBV7-3,CASSLTGTNSYNEQFF,TGTGCCAGCAGCTTGACCGGGACAAACTCCTACAATGAGCAGTTCTTC
TRBD1,TRBJ1-1,.,TRBV7-9,CASSPTGTGKGGTEAFF,TGTGCCAGCAGCCCTACCGGGACAGGGAAGGGAGGGACTGAAGCTTTCTTT
TRBD1,TRBJ1-1,.,TRBV4-1,CASTTGALTEAFF,TGCGCCAGCACCACAGGGGCGCTCACTGAAGCTTTCTTT
.,TRBJ1-5,.,TRBV7-9,CASSFWGQPQHF,TGTGCCAGCAGCTTTTGGGGACAGCCCCAGCATTTT
TRBD2,TRBJ2-1,.,TRBV7-7,CASSLGGGAGEQFF,TGTGCTAGCAGCTTGGGCGGGGGGGCGGGTGAGCAGTTCTTC
.,TRBJ2-1,.,TRBV4-3,CASSQDWRQGGNEQFF,TGCGCCAGCAGCCAAGATTGGCGACAGGGAGGCAATGAGCAGTTCTTC
TRBD2,TRBJ2-5,.,TRBV13,CASSLALAGGGGETQYF,TGTGCCAGCAGCTTAGCGCTAGCGGGAGGTGGCGGAGAGACCCAGTACTTC
TRBD2,TRBJ2-3,.,TRBV13,CASSPGRSGGAIDTQYF,TGTGCCAGCAGCCCAGGCCGTAGCGGGGGGGCGATAGATACGCAGTATTTT
TRBD2,TRBJ2-3,.,TRBV2,CASGVAGGLVDTQYF,TGTGCCAGCGGCGTAGCGGGGGGGCTTGTAGATACGCAGTATTTT
.,TRBJ2-1,.,TRBV5-5,CASSLGSYNEQFF,TGTGCCAGCAGCCTGGGTAGCTACAATGAGCAGTTCTTC
.,TRBJ2-3,.,TRBV6-6,CASSYERGSTDTQYF,TGTGCCAGCAGTTACGAGAGGGGATCCACAGATACGCAGTATTTT
TRBD1,TRBJ1-5,.,TRBV18,CASSPDRVGNQPQHF,TGTGCCAGCTCACCAGACAGGGTTGGCAATCAGCCCCAGCATTTT
TRBD1,TRBJ1-4,.,TRBV4-3,CASSQDYTGGEEKLFF,TGCGCCAGCAGCCAAGATTATACAGGGGGCGAAGAAAAACTGTTTTTT
.,TRBJ2-3,.,TRBV13,CASSPPWGAGRTDTQYF,TGTGCCAGCAGCCCTCCCTGGGGCGCCGGTAGGACAGATACGCAGTATTTT
TRBD1,TRBJ1-1,few,TRBV15,CATSSPPGQGASEAFF,TGTGCCACCAGCAGTCCTCCGGGACAGGGGGCATCTGAAGCTTTCTTT
TRBD1,TRBJ2-7,once,TRBV5-1,CASSLTGVYEQYF,TGCGCCAGCAGCTTGACAGGGGTTTACGAGCAGTACTTC
.,TRBJ1-5,.,TRBV7-9,CASSLGSDSNQPQHF,TGTGCCAGCAGCTTGGGGAGCGATAGCAATCAGCCCCAGCATTTT